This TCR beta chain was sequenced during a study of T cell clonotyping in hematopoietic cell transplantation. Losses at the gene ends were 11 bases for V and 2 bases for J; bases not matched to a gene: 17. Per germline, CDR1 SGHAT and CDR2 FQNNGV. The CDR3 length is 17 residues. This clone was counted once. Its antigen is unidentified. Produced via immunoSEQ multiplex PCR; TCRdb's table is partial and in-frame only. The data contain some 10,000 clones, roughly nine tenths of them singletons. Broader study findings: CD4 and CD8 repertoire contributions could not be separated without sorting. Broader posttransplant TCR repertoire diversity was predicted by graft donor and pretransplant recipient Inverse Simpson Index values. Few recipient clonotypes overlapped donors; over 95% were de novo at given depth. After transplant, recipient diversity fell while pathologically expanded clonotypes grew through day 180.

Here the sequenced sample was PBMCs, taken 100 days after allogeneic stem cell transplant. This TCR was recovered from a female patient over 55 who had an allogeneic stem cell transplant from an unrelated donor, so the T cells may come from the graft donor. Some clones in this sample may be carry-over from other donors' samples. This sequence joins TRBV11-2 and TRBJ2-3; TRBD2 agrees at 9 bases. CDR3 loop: CACKKPGLALNTDTQYF. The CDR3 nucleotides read TGTGCCTGTAAAAAGCCCGGACTAGCGCTAAACACAGATACGCAGTATTTT.